This TCR beta chain came from a study of PD-L1 blockade in urothelial cancer. The overall study: The researchers analyzed blood 3 weeks (second dose) and 6 weeks after treatment start.

The time point: pretreatment peripheral blood. TCRdb keeps only in-frame clones here, not all; method: immunoSEQ multiplex PCR. Of tens of thousands of clones in the sample, around 85% were seen once. Specimen: PBMCs, collected around atezolizumab (anti-PD-L1) treatment. The clonotype was recovered from a woman in her fifties or sixties with urothelial cancer.

The CDR3 sequence is CASSAGTSGRSGELFF. CDR3 nucleotide sequence: TGTGCCAGCAGCGCCGGGACTAGCGGGAGGTCCGGGGAGCTGTTTTTT. The chain is built from TRBV5-6 and TRBJ2-2, with TRBD2 identical over 15 bases. The CDR3 has 16 residues. Germline V gene sequence: CDR1 SGHDT, CDR2 YYEEEE. V lost 4 bases to trimming and J lost 6 bases; unmatched junction nucleotides: 4.